Listed below are T cell receptor beta chains from one sample, sequenced in a study of vaccination and CD4 T cells after COVID-19. TCRdb independently ran MiXCR on the PCR reads; one entry per CDR3 protein. The data contain 28,000 or so distinct CDR3 sequences, 55% to 70% of them singletons. The antigens these receptors bind are not known. Sequenced input: CD4+ T cells from blood, cultured in vitro. The receptors here all came from a human donor who had recovered from COVID-19. Each CDR3 is given with its conserved first and last residue. Fields, in order: CDR3 DNA, CDR3 protein, V gene, clone size, J gene, D gene. The D gene is left open where the match is weak. The size field is filled for only some rows; it gives once, few, many or a size class.

CDR3nt: TGTGCCAGCAGTCTCAGAGGGGTTCAGGGGGGCGGCGGCTACACCTTC; CDR3aa: CASSLRGVQGGGGYTF; v_gene: TRBV12-3/TRBV12-4; abundance: NA; j_gene: TRBJ1-2; d_gene: TRBD1
CDR3nt: TGTGCCAGCAGCAGGTGTGGGGAGACTGAAGCTTTCTTT; CDR3aa: CASSRCGETEAFF; v_gene: TRBV21-1; abundance: few; j_gene: TRBJ1-1; d_gene: NA
CDR3nt: TGTGCCAGCAGTTTAATAGCGGGATCTGGGGAGACCCAGTACTTC; CDR3aa: CASSLIAGSGETQYF; v_gene: TRBV12-3/TRBV12-4; abundance: NA; j_gene: TRBJ2-5; d_gene: TRBD2
CDR3nt: TGTGCCAGCAGCTTAAGACTATTACACTCCTACGAGCAGTACTTC; CDR3aa: CASSLRLLHSYEQYF; v_gene: TRBV27; abundance: NA; j_gene: TRBJ2-7; d_gene: NA
CDR3nt: TGTGCCACCATCGGGGCGGAGAACACTGAAGCTTTCTTT; CDR3aa: CATIGAENTEAFF; v_gene: TRBV24-1; abundance: NA; j_gene: TRBJ1-1; d_gene: NA
CDR3nt: TGCAGTGCAGGGAGAAGCTATGGCTACACCTTC; CDR3aa: CSAGRSYGYTF; v_gene: TRBV20-1; abundance: NA; j_gene: TRBJ1-2; d_gene: NA
CDR3nt: TGTGCCAGCAGTTTATGGGGGTCAGGGAGCAGGGGCTACACCTTC; CDR3aa: CASSLWGSGSRGYTF; v_gene: TRBV27; abundance: NA; j_gene: TRBJ1-2; d_gene: NA
CDR3nt: TGTGCCAGCAGAAGGTCAATGAACACTGAAGCTTTCTTT; CDR3aa: CASRRSMNTEAFF; v_gene: TRBV6-2/TRBV6-3; abundance: NA; j_gene: TRBJ1-1; d_gene: NA
CDR3nt: TGTGCCACCAGTGCTCCGGGACAGGGGGGTAACAATGAGCAGTTCTTC; CDR3aa: CATSAPGQGGNNEQFF; v_gene: TRBV24-1; abundance: NA; j_gene: TRBJ2-1; d_gene: TRBD1
CDR3nt: TGTGCCAGCAGCTGGGTAGCGGGAGATACGCAGTATTTT; CDR3aa: CASSWVAGDTQYF; v_gene: TRBV7-2; abundance: NA; j_gene: TRBJ2-3; d_gene: TRBD2
CDR3nt: TGTGCCAGCAGTCGACAAACCGATGGGGCTGGGGCGGGCTACACCTTC; CDR3aa: CASSRQTDGAGAGYTF; v_gene: TRBV6-1; abundance: NA; j_gene: TRBJ1-2; d_gene: NA
CDR3nt: TGTGCCAGCAGTTCGAGGGGGGGACAGGGGGTTTTGAGCGAGCAGTACTTC; CDR3aa: CASSSRGGQGVLSEQYF; v_gene: TRBV27; abundance: NA; j_gene: TRBJ2-7; d_gene: TRBD1